The clone carrying this T cell receptor beta chain was seen just once. Measured with immunoSEQ multiplex PCR; TCRdb has only the in-frame clones, and not every one. The sample has 90,000 to 120,000 clones; approximately 90% are singletons. This entry belongs to a study of OX40 agonist ivuxolimab in advanced cancers. Study context: In this cohort, patients received ivuxolimab, an agonistic anti-OX40 (CD134) antibody. Dose-escalation patients were diagnosed with hepatocellular carcinoma, melanoma, renal cell cancer or head and neck cancer.

The CDR3 has 12 residues. CDR1 and CDR2 from the germline V gene are MDHEN and SYDVKM. Trimming took off 5 bases at V and 8 bases at J, with 12 bases between the two ends. Sequencing used CD4+ or CD8+ T cells sorted from blood, obtained in a trial of the OX40 agonist ivuxolimab. The chain is built from TRBV28 and TRBJ1-2; unclear D gene. This TCR derives from an adult with an advanced solid tumor such as melanoma, head and neck, liver or kidney cancer. The DNA for the CDR3 is TGTGCCAGCAGTCCCCAACAAAGAGGCTACACCTTC. It codes for CASSPQQRGYTF.